This T cell receptor (beta chain) was sequenced for a study of T cells after yellow fever vaccination. Study details: SMART-Seq v4 Ultra Low Input served to prepare low-cell-number fractions.

Study-wide results and limits: The appearance of a small share of clonotypes in both CD4 and CD8 compartments was observed.

Worth noting for this clonotype: Its antigen is not identified.

Germline CDR1 and CDR2: DFQATT and SNEGSKA (reference sequence). This CDR3 is 14 amino acids long. The ends were cut back, 1 base at V and 1 base at J, with 8 bases in the middle. The study made its TCR cDNA through 5'RACE template switching. That step introduced a universal primer site along with UMIs. A single record per CDR3 protein comes from TCRdb applying MiXCR to the 5' RACE reads. The sample contains some 320,000 distinct CDR3 sequences, roughly 8.7% of which appear only once. This TCR was recovered from a man between 18 and 29 years old who received the YFV17D yellow fever vaccine. Sequenced material: PBMCs, taken on the day of the first yellow fever vaccination. The chain links TRBV20-1 to TRBJ1-5; possibly TRBD1 for D (5 bases). CDR3 bases: TGCAGTGCTAGAGGGGGGAGGAGCAATCAGCCCCAGCATTTT. Translation gives CSARGGRSNQPQHF.